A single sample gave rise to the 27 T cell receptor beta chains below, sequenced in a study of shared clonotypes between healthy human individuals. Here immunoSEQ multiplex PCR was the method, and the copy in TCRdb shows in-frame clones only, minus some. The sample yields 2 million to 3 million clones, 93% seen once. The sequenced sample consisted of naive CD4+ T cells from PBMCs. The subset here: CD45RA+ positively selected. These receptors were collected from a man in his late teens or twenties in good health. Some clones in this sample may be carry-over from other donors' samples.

In DNA, the CDR3 is TGTGCCAGCAGCTTCTCCGACAGGGCAGCTTTCTTT. This sequence encodes CASSFSDRAAFF. V and J are TRBV7-9 and TRBJ1-1; 7 bases fit TRBD1. Unmatched junction bases numbered 5, after V lost 3 bases and J lost 10 bases. Germline-derived CDR1 and CDR2 are SEHNR and FQNEAQ (reference sequence). The CDR3 sequence is 12 residues long.

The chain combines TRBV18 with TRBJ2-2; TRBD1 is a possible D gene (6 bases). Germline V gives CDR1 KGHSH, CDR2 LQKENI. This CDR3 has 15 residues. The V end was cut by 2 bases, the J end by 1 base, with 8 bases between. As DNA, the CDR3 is TGTGCCAGCTCACCAATACAGGGGAACACCGGGGAGCTGTTTTTT. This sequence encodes CASSPIQGNTGELFF.

The CDR3, as DNA: TGTGCCAGCACCACCAGGGTCAGCCTGAACACTGAAGCTTTCTTT. This codes for CASTTRVSLNTEAFF. This sequence joins TRBV6-1 and TRBJ1-1; perhaps TRBD1 as D (5 bases). CDR3 length: 15 residues. V was pared by 7 bases and J by 0 bases, with 15 bases between. CDR1 and CDR2 from the germline V gene are MNHNS and SASEGT.

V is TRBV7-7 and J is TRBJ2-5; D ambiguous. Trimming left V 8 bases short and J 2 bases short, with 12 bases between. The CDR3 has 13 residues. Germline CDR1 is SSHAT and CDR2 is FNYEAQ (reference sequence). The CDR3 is CASVAHLQETQYF. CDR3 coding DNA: TGTGCCAGCGTAGCCCATTTGCAAGAGACCCAGTACTTC.

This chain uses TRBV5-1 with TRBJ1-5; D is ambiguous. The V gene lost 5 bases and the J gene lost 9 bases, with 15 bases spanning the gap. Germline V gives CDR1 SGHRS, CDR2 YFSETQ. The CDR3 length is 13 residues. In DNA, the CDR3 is TGCGCCAGCAGGATCGCCCCAGATGGGCCCCAGCATTTT. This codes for CASRIAPDGPQHF.

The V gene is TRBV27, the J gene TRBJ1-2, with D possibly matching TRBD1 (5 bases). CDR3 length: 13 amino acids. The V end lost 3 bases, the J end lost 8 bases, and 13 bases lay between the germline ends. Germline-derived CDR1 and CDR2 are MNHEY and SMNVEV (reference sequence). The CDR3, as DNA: TGTGCCAGCAGTTTCCACGAGGGGTACGGCTACACCTTC. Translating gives CASSFHEGYGYTF.

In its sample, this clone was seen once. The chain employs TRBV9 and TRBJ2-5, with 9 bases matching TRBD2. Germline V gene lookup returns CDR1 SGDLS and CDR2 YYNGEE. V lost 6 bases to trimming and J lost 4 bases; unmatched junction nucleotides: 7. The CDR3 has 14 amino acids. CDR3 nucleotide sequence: TGTGCCAGCAATCAGGGACTAGCTGGAGAGACCCAGTACTTC. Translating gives CASNQGLAGETQYF.

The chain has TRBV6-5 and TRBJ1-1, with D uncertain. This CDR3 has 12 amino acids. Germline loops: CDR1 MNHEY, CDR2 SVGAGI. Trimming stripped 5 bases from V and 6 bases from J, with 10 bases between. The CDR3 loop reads CASSHPSAEAFF. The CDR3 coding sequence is TGTGCCAGCAGTCACCCCAGCGCTGAAGCTTTCTTT.

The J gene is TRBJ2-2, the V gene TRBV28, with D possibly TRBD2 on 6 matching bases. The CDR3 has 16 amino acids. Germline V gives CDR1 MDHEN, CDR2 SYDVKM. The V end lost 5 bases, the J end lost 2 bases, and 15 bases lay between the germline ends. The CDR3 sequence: CASSGPGLENTGELFF. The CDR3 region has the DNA TGTGCCAGCAGTGGGCCGGGACTCGAAAACACCGGGGAGCTGTTTTTT.

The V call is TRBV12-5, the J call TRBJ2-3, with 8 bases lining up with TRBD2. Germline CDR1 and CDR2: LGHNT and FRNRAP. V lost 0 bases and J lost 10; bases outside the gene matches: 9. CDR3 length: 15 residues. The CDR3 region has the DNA TGTGCTAGTGGTTTGGTACCCCCTTCAGCGGGAGCGCAGTATTTT. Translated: CASGLVPPSAGAQYF.

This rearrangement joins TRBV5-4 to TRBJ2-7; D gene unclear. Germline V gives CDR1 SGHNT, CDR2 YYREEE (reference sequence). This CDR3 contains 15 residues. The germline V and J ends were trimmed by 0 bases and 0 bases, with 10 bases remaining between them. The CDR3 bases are TGTGCCAGCAGCTTGGGACGGGTAAGCTCCTACGAGCAGTACTTC. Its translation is CASSLGRVSSYEQYF.

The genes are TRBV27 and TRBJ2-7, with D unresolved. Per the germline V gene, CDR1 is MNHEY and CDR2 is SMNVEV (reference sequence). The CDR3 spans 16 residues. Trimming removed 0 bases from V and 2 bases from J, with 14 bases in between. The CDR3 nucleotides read TGTGCCAGCAGTTTATCCGGACGGTTTTTGGCCTACGAGCAGTACTTC. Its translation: CASSLSGRFLAYEQYF.

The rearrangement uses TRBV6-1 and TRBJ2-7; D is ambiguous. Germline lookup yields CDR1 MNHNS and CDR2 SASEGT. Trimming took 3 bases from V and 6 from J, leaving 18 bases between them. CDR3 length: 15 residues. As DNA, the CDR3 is TGTGCCAGCAGTGATGGGGAAATATGGGGTGCCGAGCAGTACTTC. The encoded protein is CASSDGEIWGAEQYF.

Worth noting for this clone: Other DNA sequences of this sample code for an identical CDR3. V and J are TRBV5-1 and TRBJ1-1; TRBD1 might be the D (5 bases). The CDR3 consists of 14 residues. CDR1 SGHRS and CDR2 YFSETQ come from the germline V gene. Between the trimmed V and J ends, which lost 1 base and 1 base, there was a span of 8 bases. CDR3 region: CASSLQGGNTEAFF. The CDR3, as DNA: TGCGCCAGCAGCTTGCAGGGCGGGAACACTGAAGCTTTCTTT.

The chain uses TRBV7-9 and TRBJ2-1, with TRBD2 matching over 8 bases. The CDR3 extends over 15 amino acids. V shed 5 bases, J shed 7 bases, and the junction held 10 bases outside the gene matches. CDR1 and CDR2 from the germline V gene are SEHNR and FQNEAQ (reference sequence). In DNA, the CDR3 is TGTGCCAGCAGCCAGAGACTAGCGTACGAAAATGAGCAGTTCTTC. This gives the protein CASSQRLAYENEQFF.

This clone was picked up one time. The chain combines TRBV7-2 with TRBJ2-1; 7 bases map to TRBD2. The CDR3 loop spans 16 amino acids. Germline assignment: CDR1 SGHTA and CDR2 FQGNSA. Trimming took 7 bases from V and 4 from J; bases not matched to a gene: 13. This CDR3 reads CASITQRTGGYNEQFF. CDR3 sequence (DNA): TGTGCCAGCATCACACAACGGACGGGGGGTTACAATGAGCAGTTCTTC.

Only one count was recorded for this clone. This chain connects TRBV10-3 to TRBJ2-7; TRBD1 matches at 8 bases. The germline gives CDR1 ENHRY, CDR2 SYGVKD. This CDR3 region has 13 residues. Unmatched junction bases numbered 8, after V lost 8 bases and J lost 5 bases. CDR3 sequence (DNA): TGTGCCATCGGGGGCCAGGGGGCTGACGAGCAGTACTTC. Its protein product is CAIGGQGADEQYF.

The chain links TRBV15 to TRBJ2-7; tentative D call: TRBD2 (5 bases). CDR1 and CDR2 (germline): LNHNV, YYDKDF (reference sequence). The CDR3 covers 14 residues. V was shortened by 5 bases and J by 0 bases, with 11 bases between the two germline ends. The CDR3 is CATSRRRNSYEQYF. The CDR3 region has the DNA TGTGCCACCAGCCGTCGGAGGAACTCCTACGAGCAGTACTTC.

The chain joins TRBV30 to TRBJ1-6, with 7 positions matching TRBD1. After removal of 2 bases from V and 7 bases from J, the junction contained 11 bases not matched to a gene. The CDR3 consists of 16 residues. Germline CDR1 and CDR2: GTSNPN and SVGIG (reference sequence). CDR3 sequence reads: CAWSPWDSLTNSPLHF. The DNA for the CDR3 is TGTGCCTGGAGTCCCTGGGACAGCTTAACAAATTCACCCCTCCACTTT. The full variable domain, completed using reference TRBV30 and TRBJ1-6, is SQTIHQWPATLVQPVGSPLSLECTVEGTSNPNLYWYRQAAGRGLQLLFYSVGIGQISSEVPQNLSASRPQDRQFILSSKKLLLSDSGFYLCAWSPWDSLTNSPLHFGNGTRLTVT.

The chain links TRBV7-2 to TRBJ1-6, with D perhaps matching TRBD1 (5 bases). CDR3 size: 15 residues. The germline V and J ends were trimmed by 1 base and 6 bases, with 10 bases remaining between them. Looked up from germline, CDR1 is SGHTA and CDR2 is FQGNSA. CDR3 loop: CASSLGLGVNSPLHF. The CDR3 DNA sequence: TGTGCCAGCAGCTTAGGTCTGGGGGTTAATTCACCCCTCCACTTT.

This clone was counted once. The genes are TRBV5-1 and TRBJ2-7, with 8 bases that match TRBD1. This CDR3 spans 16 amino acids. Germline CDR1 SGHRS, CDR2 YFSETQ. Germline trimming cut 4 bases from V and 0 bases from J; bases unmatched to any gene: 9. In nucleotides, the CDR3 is TGCGCCAGCAGCACACTGGGACAGGTTTACTCCTACGAGCAGTACTTC. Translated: CASSTLGQVYSYEQYF.

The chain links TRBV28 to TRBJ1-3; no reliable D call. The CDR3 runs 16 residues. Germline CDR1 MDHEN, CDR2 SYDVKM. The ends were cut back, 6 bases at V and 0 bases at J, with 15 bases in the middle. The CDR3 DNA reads TGTGCCAGCAGGTCCCCCCAGGAGAGCTCTGGAAACACCATATATTTT. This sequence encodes CASRSPQESSGNTIYF.

DNA for the CDR3: TGTGCCAGCAGTTCTAGCGGGAGGGCCCACTACGAGCAGTACTTC. This translates into CASSSSGRAHYEQYF. This sequence joins TRBV6-5 and TRBJ2-7; 12 nucleotides align to TRBD2. The CDR3 has 15 amino acids. After removal of 4 bases from V and 3 bases from J, the junction contained 4 bases not matched to a gene. Germline CDR1 is MNHEY and CDR2 is SVGAGI.

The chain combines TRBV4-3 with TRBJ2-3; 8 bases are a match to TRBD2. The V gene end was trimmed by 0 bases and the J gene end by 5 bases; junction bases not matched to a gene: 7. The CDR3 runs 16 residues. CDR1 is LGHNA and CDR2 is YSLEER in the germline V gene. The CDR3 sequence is CASSQESLAVLDTQYF. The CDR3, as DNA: TGCGCCAGCAGCCAAGAATCACTAGCGGTTTTAGATACGCAGTATTTT.

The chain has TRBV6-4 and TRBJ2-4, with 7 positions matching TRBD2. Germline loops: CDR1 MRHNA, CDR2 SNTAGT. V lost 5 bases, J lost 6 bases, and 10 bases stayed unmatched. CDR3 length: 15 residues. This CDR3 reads CASSIDGGSGNIQYF. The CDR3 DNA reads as TGTGCCAGCAGTATAGACGGGGGGAGCGGAAACATTCAGTACTTC.

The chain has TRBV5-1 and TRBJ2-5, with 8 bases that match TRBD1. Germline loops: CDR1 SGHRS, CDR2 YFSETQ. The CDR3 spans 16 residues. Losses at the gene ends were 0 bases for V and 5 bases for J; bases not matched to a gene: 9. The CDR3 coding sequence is TGCGCCAGCAGCTTGGACGTGGGTCGGACAGGGGAGACCCAGTACTTC. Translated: CASSLDVGRTGETQYF.

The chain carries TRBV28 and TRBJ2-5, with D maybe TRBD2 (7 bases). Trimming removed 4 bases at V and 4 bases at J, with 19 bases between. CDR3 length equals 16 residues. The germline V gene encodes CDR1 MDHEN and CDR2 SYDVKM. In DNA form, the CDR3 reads TGTGCCAGCAGTTCCTACCGGGGGGCAGGGAGAGAGACCCAGTACTTC. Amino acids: CASSSYRGAGRETQYF.